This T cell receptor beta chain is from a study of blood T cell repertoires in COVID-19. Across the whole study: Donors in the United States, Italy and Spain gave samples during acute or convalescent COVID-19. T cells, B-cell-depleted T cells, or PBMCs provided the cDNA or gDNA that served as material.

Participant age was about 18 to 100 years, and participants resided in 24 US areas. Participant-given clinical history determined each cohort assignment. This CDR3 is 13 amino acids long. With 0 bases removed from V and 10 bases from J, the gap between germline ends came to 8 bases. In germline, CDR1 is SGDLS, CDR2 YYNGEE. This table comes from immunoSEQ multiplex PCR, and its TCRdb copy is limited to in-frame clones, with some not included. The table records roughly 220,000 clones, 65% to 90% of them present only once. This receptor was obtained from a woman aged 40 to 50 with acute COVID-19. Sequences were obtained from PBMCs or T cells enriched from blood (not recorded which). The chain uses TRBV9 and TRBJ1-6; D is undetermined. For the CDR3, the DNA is TGTGCCAGCAGCGTAGGCACGGGATCACCCCTCCACTTT. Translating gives CASSVGTGSPLHF.